Here is one TCR beta chain with its context. Antigen unknown. Assay: immunoSEQ multiplex PCR; the TCRdb copy retains only in-frame clones and omits some. The sample contains about 160,000 clones, 96% of which appear only once. This entry comes from a study of cytomegalovirus exposure and HLA in healthy donors. Points from the study as a whole: Testing in vitro showed a few CMV-associated chains specific for CMV antigens. In a later analysis, first-cohort TCR clusters were found to tend to co-occur in the roughly 120 validation repertoires. Associated with cytomegalovirus, according to the listing, were around 170 TCR beta chains.

This CDR3 region has 19 residues. Germline CDR1 reads SGHRS; CDR2 reads YFSETQ. Trimming took 1 base from V and 0 from J, leaving 21 bases between them. The chain couples TRBV5-1 to TRBJ2-3, with D possibly matching TRBD1 (8 bases). This clonotype was obtained from a woman younger than 35 in good health and CMV-seronegative. The sequencing input was PBMCs. The CDR3 sequence: CASSLHRGGARSSTDTQYF. In DNA form, the CDR3 reads TGCGCCAGCAGCTTGCACAGGGGGGGGGCCCGGTCTAGCACAGATACGCAGTATTTT.